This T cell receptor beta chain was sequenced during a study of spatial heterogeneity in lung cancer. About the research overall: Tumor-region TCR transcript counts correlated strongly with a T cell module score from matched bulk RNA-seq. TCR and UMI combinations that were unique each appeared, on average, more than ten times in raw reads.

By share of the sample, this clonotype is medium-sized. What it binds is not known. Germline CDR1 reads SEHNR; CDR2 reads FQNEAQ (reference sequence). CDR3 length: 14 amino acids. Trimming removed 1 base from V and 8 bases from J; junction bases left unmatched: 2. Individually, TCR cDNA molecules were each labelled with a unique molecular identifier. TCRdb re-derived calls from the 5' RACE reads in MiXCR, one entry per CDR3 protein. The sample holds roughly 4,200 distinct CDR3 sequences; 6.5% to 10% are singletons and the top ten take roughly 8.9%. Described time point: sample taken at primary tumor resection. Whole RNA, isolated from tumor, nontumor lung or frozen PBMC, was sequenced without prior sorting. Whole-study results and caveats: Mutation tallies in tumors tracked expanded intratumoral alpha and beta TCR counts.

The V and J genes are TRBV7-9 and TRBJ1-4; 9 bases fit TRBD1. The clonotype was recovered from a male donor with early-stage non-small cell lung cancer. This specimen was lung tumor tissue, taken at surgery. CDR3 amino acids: CASSLEGTGEKLFF. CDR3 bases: TGTGCCAGCAGCTTAGAAGGGACAGGGGAAAAACTGTTTTTT.